The 23 T cell receptor beta chains below all came from one sample that was sequenced in a study of cytomegalovirus exposure and HLA in healthy donors. Amplification used 60 Vbeta primers and 13 Jbeta primers. TCRdb's table, derived via immunoSEQ multiplex PCR, lists solely in-frame clones and lacks some. Seen here are about 150,000 clones, about 75% observed once, and the top ten hold 1.5% to 2%. The sample taken for sequencing was PBMCs. These receptors all come from a woman in her thirties in good health and CMV-seronegative.

This clone was seen only a few times. The V and J genes are TRBV12-5 and TRBJ2-7, with TRBD1 as a possible D gene (7 bases). The germline V gene encodes CDR1 LGHNT and CDR2 FRNRAP. The V end was cut by 6 bases, the J end by 7 bases, with 31 bases between. The CDR3 is made up of 18 amino acids. The CDR3 DNA reads as TGTGCTAGTGGCCTGGTACCAACGGGGGACAGTAAATTGTTAGAGCAGTACTTC. Protein sequence: CASGLVPTGDSKLLEQYF.

The V and J genes are TRBV27 and TRBJ2-3; a possible D gene is TRBD1 (6 bases). The CDR3 length is 14 residues. V gave up 4 bases and J gave up 2 bases, with 10 bases separating them. Germline values: CDR1 MNHEY, CDR2 SMNVEV (reference sequence). In DNA, the CDR3 is TGTGCCAGCAGTTCCAGGGGCCTCACAGATACGCAGTATTTT. Its translation: CASSSRGLTDTQYF.

The rearrangement uses TRBV15 and TRBJ2-3, with TRBD2 matching over 14 bases. With V trimmed by 5 bases and J by 5 bases, 9 bases remained unmatched. The CDR3 spans 17 residues. CDR1 is LNHNV and CDR2 is YYDKDF in the germline V gene (reference sequence). This CDR3 reads CATSGRLAGGPRDTQYF. The CDR3 nucleotides read TGTGCCACCAGCGGACGACTAGCGGGGGGGCCGAGAGATACGCAGTATTTT.

The rearrangement uses TRBV2 and TRBJ1-2; the match to TRBD1 covers 8 bases. Losses at the gene ends were 5 bases for V and 5 bases for J; bases not matched to a gene: 7. Germline V CDR1 and CDR2: SNHLY, FYNNEI. The CDR3 length is 14 residues. The CDR3 loop reads CASSQRTGRYGYTF. CDR3 sequence (DNA): TGTGCCAGCAGTCAGAGGACAGGGCGGTATGGCTACACCTTC.

This sequence joins TRBV7-8 and TRBJ2-4, with 12 bases lining up with TRBD2. This CDR3 has 21 amino acids. J gave up 1 base and V 5 bases, and 18 bases lay outside the gene matches. Germline V gene sequence: CDR1 SGHVS, CDR2 FQNEAQ. CDR3 in amino acids: CASSDDLGASGGAVAKNIQYF. The CDR3 bases are TGTGCCAGCAGCGACGACCTCGGGGCTAGCGGGGGGGCCGTGGCCAAAAACATTCAGTACTTC.

This chain connects TRBV15 to TRBJ2-1; the D gene is possibly TRBD2 (7 bases). The V gene's germline CDR1 is LNHNV and CDR2 YYDKDF (reference sequence). The germline V and J ends were trimmed by 5 bases and 5 bases, with 16 bases remaining between them. The CDR3 is 15 amino acids. Written as DNA, the CDR3 is TGTGCCACCAGCTTACGCGGGGGCGCGAACAATGAGCAGTTCTTC. It encodes CATSLRGGANNEQFF.

The rearrangement links TRBV5-1 to TRBJ1-1; no firm D call. The germline V gene has CDR1 SGHRS and CDR2 YFSETQ. The V gene lost 0 bases and the J gene lost 2 bases, with 11 bases spanning the gap. This CDR3 region has 15 residues. In DNA, the CDR3 is TGCGCCAGCAGCTTGGCTTCTTCTTATAACACTGAAGCTTTCTTT. Protein: CASSLASSYNTEAFF. Supplemented by reference TRBV5-1 and TRBJ1-1, the full variable domain reads KAGVTQTPRYLIKTRGQQVTLSCSPISGHRSVSWYQQTPGQGLQFLFEYFSETQRNKGNFPGRFSGRQFSNSRSEMNVSTLELGDSALYLCASSLASSYNTEAFFGQGTRLTVV.

This clone was seen once. This chain links TRBV2 with TRBJ2-2; TRBD1 aligns across 10 bases. V trimming: 0 bases; J trimming: 1 base; junction bases outside the gene matches: 11. This CDR3 has 20 residues. Germline V gene sequence: CDR1 SNHLY, CDR2 FYNNEI. Written as DNA, the CDR3 is TGTGCCAGCAGTGAAGCTCGGGGACAGGGGTTATCGGTGAACACCGGGGAGCTGTTTTTT. Protein product: CASSEARGQGLSVNTGELFF.

The rearrangement joins TRBV18 to TRBJ1-6, with D perhaps TRBD1 (5 bases). Trimming stripped 2 bases from V and 8 bases from J, with 10 bases between. Germline V CDR1 and CDR2: KGHSH, LQKENI. The CDR3 is made up of 14 amino acids. CDR3 DNA: TGTGCCAGCTCACCAATAGGGGCGGATTCACCCCTCCACTTT. Protein: CASSPIGADSPLHF.

The chain is built from TRBV6-6 and TRBJ1-1; tentatively, D is TRBD1 (5 bases). This CDR3 is built from 13 residues. V lost 6 bases and J lost 5, with 13 bases in between. The germline V gene encodes CDR1 MNHNY and CDR2 SVGAGI (reference sequence). The CDR3 sequence: CASSQPGGTEAFF. Written as DNA, the CDR3 is TGTGCCAGCAGCCAACCCGGGGGGACTGAAGCTTTCTTT.

The chain has TRBV5-5 and TRBJ1-4, with a weak D call TRBD1 (6 bases). The CDR3 runs 16 residues. V lost 4 bases to trimming and J lost 0 bases, with 13 bases between them. CDR1 is SGHKS and CDR2 is YYEKEE in the germline V gene (reference sequence). The CDR3 coding sequence is TGTGCCAGCAGCCCAGGAGGACAGACAACTAATGAAAAACTGTTTTTT. The encoded protein is CASSPGGQTTNEKLFF.

This chain connects TRBV5-4 to TRBJ1-5, with TRBD1 matching 9 bases. After removal of 5 bases from V and 4 bases from J, the junction contained 7 bases not matched to a gene. CDR3 size: 15 residues. Per germline, CDR1 SGHNT and CDR2 YYREEE (reference sequence). The chain's CDR3 is CASSPGQGPNQPQHF. The CDR3 DNA sequence: TGTGCCAGCAGTCCCGGACAGGGGCCAAATCAGCCCCAGCATTTT. Full variable domain (missing parts from reference TRBV5-4 and TRBJ1-5): ETGVTQSPTHLIKTRGQQVTLRCSSQSGHNTVSWYQQALGQGPQFIFQYYREEENGRGNFPPRFSGLQFPNYSSELNVNALELDDSALYLCASSPGQGPNQPQHFGDGTRLSIL.

This clone was counted a single time. CDR3 loop: CASSLRGTGANAYTF. The CDR3 nucleotides read TGTGCCAGCAGTCTCCGTGGGACAGGTGCCAACGCTTACACCTTC. The chain couples TRBV28 to TRBJ1-2; 8 bases map to TRBD1. Germline V gives CDR1 MDHEN, CDR2 SYDVKM. J lost 11 bases, V lost 5 bases, and 16 bases had no gene match. The CDR3 consists of 15 residues.

The chain employs TRBV7-3 and TRBJ2-6; D perhaps matches TRBD2 (6 bases). In germline, CDR1 is SGHTA, CDR2 FQGTGA. The V end was cut by 0 bases, the J end by 1 base, with 13 bases between. The CDR3 runs to 18 residues. The CDR3 coding sequence is TGTGCCAGCAGCTTAACAGCAGGGACTCGGTCTGGGGCCAACGTCCTGACTTTC. Translating gives CASSLTAGTRSGANVLTF. The entire variable domain, with the rest obtained from reference TRBV7-3 and TRBJ2-6, is as follows: GAGVSQTPSNKVTEKGKYVELRCDPISGHTALYWYRQSLGQGPEFLIYFQGTGAADDSGLPNDRFFAVRPEGSVSTLKIQRTERGDSAVYLCASSLTAGTRSGANVLTFGAGSRLTVL.

The V and J genes are TRBV5-5 and TRBJ1-1; the match to TRBD1 covers 8 bases. With 4 bases clipped from V and 1 base from J, the junction kept 3 bases outside the gene matches. The CDR3 runs to 14 residues. The germline CDR1 and CDR2 sequences are SGHKS and YYEKEE (reference sequence). The DNA for the CDR3 is TGTGCCAGCAGCGGACAGGGCGGGAACACTGAAGCTTTCTTT. Encoded protein: CASSGQGGNTEAFF. The full variable domain, rest sourced from reference TRBV5-5 and TRBJ1-1, is DAGVTQSPTHLIKTRGQQVTLRCSPISGHKSVSWYQQVLGQGPQFIFQYYEKEERGRGNFPDRFSARQFPNYSSELNVNALLLGDSALYLCASSGQGGNTEAFFGQGTRLTVV.

The CDR3 region has the DNA TGTGCCAGCAGCATCGAGACAGGGGGAATTTATGGCTACACCTTC. It yields the protein CASSIETGGIYGYTF. The chain links TRBV5-6 to TRBJ1-2; the match to TRBD1 covers 9 bases. The CDR3 length is 15 residues. CDR1 and CDR2 from the germline V gene are SGHDT and YYEEEE. Trimming took 4 bases from V and 5 from J; bases not matched to a gene: 9. Complete variable domain (other parts from reference TRBV5-6 and TRBJ1-2): DAGVTQSPTHLIKTRGQQVTLRCSPKSGHDTVSWYQQALGQGPQFIFQYYEEEERQRGNFPDRFSGHQFPNYSSELNVNALLLGDSALYLCASSIETGGIYGYTFGSGTRLTVV.

The chain recombines TRBV18 with TRBJ2-7; D gene ambiguous. The germline CDR1 and CDR2 sequences are KGHSH and LQKENI. V was pared by 3 bases and J by 3 bases, with 6 bases between. The CDR3 runs 12 residues. The CDR3 DNA reads TGTGCCAGCTCACCCGGTTTCTACGAGCAGTACTTC. This encodes CASSPGFYEQYF.

The chain joins TRBV19 to TRBJ1-1; D is unresolved. Germline V gene sequence: CDR1 LNHDA, CDR2 SQIVND (reference sequence). Between the trimmed V and J ends, which lost 4 bases and 0 bases, there was a span of 12 bases. CDR3 length: 15 residues. CDR3 sequence reads: CASSKARVVNTEAFF. The CDR3 DNA follows: TGTGCCAGTAGTAAGGCGAGGGTTGTGAACACTGAAGCTTTCTTT.

The chain uses TRBV15 and TRBJ1-6, with D possibly being TRBD1 (6 bases). Germline CDR1 and CDR2: LNHNV and YYDKDF (reference sequence). Between the trimmed V and J ends, which lost 4 bases and 8 bases, there was a span of 15 bases. This CDR3 contains 15 residues. In DNA, the CDR3 is TGTGCCACCAGCAAGGGCAGGGGACGTGATTCACCCCTCCACTTT. Its protein product is CATSKGRGRDSPLHF. The variable domain in full, completed from reference TRBV15 and TRBJ1-6, reads DAMVIQNPRYQVTQFGKPVTLSCSQTLNHNVMYWYQQKSSQAPKLLFHYYDKDFNNEADTPDNFQSRRPNTSFCFLDIRSPGLGDTAMYLCATSKGRGRDSPLHFGNGTRLTVT.

The V and J genes are TRBV6-6 and TRBJ1-6, with TRBD1 matching 9 bases. The CDR3 length is 15 residues. Looked up from germline, CDR1 is MNHNY and CDR2 is SVGAGI (reference sequence). After removal of 7 bases from V and 8 bases from J, the junction contained 9 bases not matched to a gene. CDR3 nucleotide sequence: TGTGCCAGCAATCCGACCGGGACAGGGTATTCACCCCTCCACTTT. Translation gives CASNPTGTGYSPLHF.

The CDR3 loop reads CASSLGPGGPLKADTQYF. CDR3 DNA: TGTGCCAGCAGCTTAGGGCCGGGGGGGCCGTTGAAGGCAGATACGCAGTATTTT. The chain combines TRBV7-6 with TRBJ2-3; TRBD2 matches at 8 bases. CDR3 size: 18 residues. From germline, CDR1 is SGHVS and CDR2 FNYEAQ. Germline trimming cut 1 base from V and 4 bases from J; bases unmatched to any gene: 13.

This clone came up once. This sequence joins TRBV9 and TRBJ2-1, with D uncertain. V was clipped by 3 bases and J by 5 bases, with 15 bases between them. The CDR3 has 15 amino acids. In germline, CDR1 is SGDLS, CDR2 YYNGEE. This CDR3 reads CASSAASGYDNEQFF. The CDR3 coding sequence is TGTGCCAGCAGCGCCGCTTCCGGGTACGACAATGAGCAGTTCTTC.

This chain uses TRBV7-8 with TRBJ2-3; 11 bases are shared with TRBD1. The CDR3 covers 15 residues. Germline V lookup: CDR1 SGHVS, CDR2 FQNEAQ. The junction had 3 bases not matched to a gene; V was cut back by 2 bases and J by 5 bases. CDR3 nucleotides: TGTGCCAGCAGCTTAAGGACAGGGGGCGGAGATACGCAGTATTTT. This sequence encodes CASSLRTGGGDTQYF.